This T cell receptor (beta chain) originates from a study of T cells in Graves' hyperthyroidism and ophthalmopathy. Study summary: At initial diagnosis, before any treatment had begun, peripheral blood was obtained.

The germline V gene has CDR1 DFQATT and CDR2 SNEGSKA (reference sequence). The CDR3 sequence is 12 residues long. Trimming cost V 6 bases and J 0 bases, with 9 bases left between them. Many counts were recorded for this clonotype. Amplification of TCR beta CDR3 regions was performed using RNA transcripts as template. When the TCR CDR3 underwent first-round RT-PCR, the HTBI primer set was used. TCRdb reanalysed the multiplex PCR reads using MiXCR and keeps one entry per CDR3 protein. This sample yields a few hundred thousand distinct CDR3 sequences, of which approximately 14% are seen a single time; approximately 7% belongs to the top ten.

Sequenced input: blood. The chain uses TRBV20-1 and TRBJ2-7; D is unresolved. This clonotype originated in a woman in her twenties or thirties with Graves' hyperthyroidism. In DNA form, the CDR3 reads TGCAGTGCACCGACTGACTCCTACGAGCAGTACTTC. Its translation is CSAPTDSYEQYF.